This T cell receptor beta chain was captured by sequencing in a study of control samples from healthy donors and cancer patients. Sequencing used immunoSEQ multiplex PCR; TCRdb keeps in-frame clones, though not all of them. This table has 100,000 to 150,000 clones, 87% appearing once. This clone was counted only a few times. This CDR3 comprises 13 residues. Trimming took off 4 bases at V and 1 base at J, with 5 bases between the two ends. The germline CDR1 and CDR2 sequences are LGHDT and YNNKEL (reference sequence). The origin of this receptor is a man aged 40-49 years in good health. The J gene is TRBJ1-5, the V gene TRBV3-1 (or the pseudogene TRBV3-2), with D uncertain. The sample comprised blood. The CDR3 loop reads CASSRQSNQPQHF. Here the CDR3 DNA reads TGTGCCAGCAGCCGGCAGAGCAATCAGCCCCAGCATTTT.